What follows are 17 T cell receptor beta chains derived from one specimen sequenced in a study of blood T cell repertoires in COVID-19. Sequenced by immunoSEQ multiplex PCR; TCRdb stores in-frame clones only, minus some. The repertoire holds 250,000 to 350,000 clones, with around nine tenths as singletons. Sequences were obtained from peripheral blood. The source is a woman in her fifties or sixties with acute or convalescent COVID-19.

Only a few counts were recorded for this clone. The V gene is TRBV14, the J gene TRBJ1-1, with TRBD1 identical over 7 bases. The CDR3 is 14 amino acids. V shed 3 bases, J shed 1 base, and the junction held 2 bases outside the gene matches. Germline V gives CDR1 SGHDN, CDR2 FVKESK. The chain's CDR3 is CASSHRGPNTEAFF. The CDR3 coding sequence is TGTGCCAGCAGCCATAGGGGGCCGAACACTGAAGCTTTCTTT.

This clone was detected only once. The chain recombines TRBV3-1 (or the pseudogene TRBV3-2) with TRBJ1-1; no firm D call. The CDR3 is made up of 17 amino acids. With 1 base removed from V and 0 bases from J, the gap between germline ends came to 15 bases. Germline-derived CDR1 and CDR2 are LGHDT and YNNKEL (reference sequence). The CDR3 sequence: CASSQVWSKLLNTEAFF. The CDR3 DNA reads as TGTGCCAGCAGCCAAGTATGGAGTAAACTGTTGAACACTGAAGCTTTCTTT.

This clone occurred once. V usage is TRBV7-2 and J usage is TRBJ1-2; the D gene is possibly TRBD1 (6 bases). The V gene's germline CDR1 is SGHTA and CDR2 FQGNSA. The V gene lost 4 bases and the J gene lost 5 bases, with 26 bases spanning the gap. The CDR3 loop spans 18 amino acids. For the CDR3, the DNA is TGTGCCAGCAGCTCACCCTCTCGACAGGTTTGGGATCCGTATGGCTACACCTTC. Protein sequence: CASSSPSRQVWDPYGYTF.

J is TRBJ1-1 and V is TRBV7-3; D not certain. The CDR3 is made up of 14 amino acids. Germline lookup yields CDR1 SGHTA and CDR2 FQGTGA. V lost 0 bases and J lost 4, with 9 bases in between. The chain's CDR3 is CASSLTLVRTEAFF. The DNA of the CDR3 is TGTGCCAGCAGCTTAACGTTGGTGCGCACTGAAGCTTTCTTT.

The rearrangement joins TRBV7-6 to TRBJ2-3; 10 nucleotides line up with TRBD2. The CDR3 runs 18 residues. After removal of 5 bases from V and 3 bases from J, the junction contained 14 bases not matched to a gene. Looked up from germline, CDR1 is SGHVS and CDR2 is FNYEAQ. The DNA of the CDR3 is TGTGCCAGCAGCCCTATAGCCCTCACTAGCGGGGCGACAGATACGCAGTATTTT. Translating gives CASSPIALTSGATDTQYF.

This sequence joins TRBV5-1 and TRBJ2-1, with 12 bases fitting TRBD2. The germline CDR1 and CDR2 sequences are SGHRS and YFSETQ. V was pared by 4 bases and J by 7 bases, with 9 bases of the junction left unmatched. This CDR3 region has 16 residues. CDR3 sequence reads: CASSLNLAGGPNEQFF. CDR3 nucleotides: TGCGCCAGCAGCCTCAATCTAGCGGGAGGGCCAAATGAGCAGTTCTTC.

V is TRBV5-1 and J is TRBJ1-4, with D possibly being TRBD1 (6 bases). Germline CDR1 SGHRS, CDR2 YFSETQ. Trimming stripped 5 bases from V and 4 bases from J, with 12 bases between. The CDR3 runs to 14 residues. CDR3 amino acids: CASRDRPNNEKLFF. DNA of the CDR3: TGCGCCAGCAGGGACAGACCAAATAATGAAAAACTGTTTTTT.

This clone was picked up a small number of times. The chain has TRBV5-1 and TRBJ2-5, with TRBD2 identical over 10 bases. Germline V gene data show CDR1 as SGHRS and CDR2 as YFSETQ. The CDR3 consists of 16 residues. Trimming took 0 bases from V and 4 from J; bases not matched to a gene: 6. The CDR3 DNA is TGCGCCAGCAGCTTGGCCGGCCTAGCGGGAGCAGAGACCCAGTACTTC. Amino acids: CASSLAGLAGAETQYF.

The chain recombines TRBV7-2 with TRBJ2-2; D possibly corresponds to TRBD2 (5 bases). V gave up 2 bases and J gave up 1 base, with 11 bases separating them. Germline V lookup: CDR1 SGHTA, CDR2 FQGNSA. The CDR3 has 16 amino acids. This chain's CDR3 is CASSLLAGKNTGELFF. CDR3 nucleotide sequence: TGTGCCAGCAGCTTATTGGCGGGCAAGAACACCGGGGAGCTGTTTTTT.

The chain combines TRBV15 with TRBJ1-5; a possible D gene is TRBD1 (6 bases). Germline CDR1 is LNHNV and CDR2 is YYDKDF (reference sequence). CDR3 length equals 17 residues. Trimming stripped 0 bases from V and 1 base from J, with 13 bases between. Written as DNA, the CDR3 is TGTGCCACCAGCAGAGAGCCTGGACAGTCGAGCAATCAGCCCCAGCATTTT. This codes for CATSREPGQSSNQPQHF.

This sequence joins TRBV6-5 and TRBJ1-2; the match to TRBD1 covers 8 bases. After removal of 10 bases from V and 7 bases from J, the junction contained 14 bases not matched to a gene. CDR3 length: 14 amino acids. The germline V gene encodes CDR1 MNHEY and CDR2 SVGAGI. Here the CDR3 reads CATKSRQGAFGYTF. CDR3 in DNA: TGTGCCACCAAATCTCGGCAGGGGGCGTTTGGCTACACCTTC.

This chain joins TRBV23-1 and TRBJ1-3, with 7 bases that match TRBD1. TRBV23-1 is an open reading frame, and its role is uncertain. The ends lost 4 bases at V and 8 bases at J; junction bases unmatched: 20. CDR3 size: 18 residues. In DNA, the CDR3 is TGCGCCAGCAGTCTCATCGGACAGGCCGCAAAGCAAGAGGACACCATATATTTT. Its protein product is CASSLIGQAAKQEDTIYF.

The CDR3, as DNA: TGCAGTGCCCTCTTTGATGAGCAGTTCTTC. This encodes CSALFDEQFF. J is TRBJ2-1 and V is TRBV20-1; D ambiguous. Germline assignment: CDR1 DFQATT and CDR2 SNEGSKA (reference sequence). Between the trimmed V and J ends, which lost 6 bases and 8 bases, there was a span of 8 bases. This CDR3 comprises 10 residues.

The V call is TRBV11-3, the J call TRBJ2-7; 11 bases are a match to TRBD1. The trim removed 5 bases at V and 3 bases at J, leaving 0 bases unmatched. From germline, CDR1 is SGHNT and CDR2 YENEEA. This CDR3 contains 13 residues. CDR3 nucleotide sequence: TGTGCCAGCAGCGGGACAGGGGGCTACGAGCAGTACTTC. Its translation is CASSGTGGYEQYF.

V is TRBV19 and J is TRBJ2-2, with 9 bases aligning to TRBD2. The CDR3 loop spans 15 amino acids. Germline V gene lookup returns CDR1 LNHDA and CDR2 SQIVND (reference sequence). The V and J ends lost 2 bases and 3 bases, in that order; junction bases with no gene match: 1. The CDR3 loop reads CASSISGGYTGELFF. CDR3 sequence (DNA): TGTGCCAGTAGTATAAGCGGGGGGTACACCGGGGAGCTGTTTTTT.

This chain joins TRBV7-2 and TRBJ2-1, with TRBD2 matching 7 bases. Germline V gene sequence: CDR1 SGHTA, CDR2 FQGNSA. V gave up 2 bases and J gave up 6 bases; unmatched junction bases: 7. The CDR3 length is 15 residues. The CDR3 DNA reads as TGTGCCAGCAGCTTATGGGAGGGGCGCTTCAATGAGCAGTTCTTC. The encoded protein is CASSLWEGRFNEQFF. Based on the CDR3 plus reference TRBV7-2 and TRBJ2-1, the full variable domain is GAGVSQSPSNKVTEKGKDVELRCDPISGHTALYWYRQSLGQGLEFLIYFQGNSAPDKSGLPSDRFSAERTGGSVSTLTIQRTQQEDSAVYLCASSLWEGRFNEQFFGPGTRLTVL.

This chain uses TRBV4-2 with TRBJ2-2; TRBD2 matches 15 bases. CDR3 length: 18 residues. Germline V gene data show CDR1 as LGHNA and CDR2 as YNFKEQ. J was trimmed by 4 bases and V by 4 bases; bases with no gene match: 7. DNA for the CDR3: TGTGCCAGCAGCCGCGGACTAGCGGGAGGGCTGGGCACCGGGGAGCTGTTTTTT. Its translation is CASSRGLAGGLGTGELFF.